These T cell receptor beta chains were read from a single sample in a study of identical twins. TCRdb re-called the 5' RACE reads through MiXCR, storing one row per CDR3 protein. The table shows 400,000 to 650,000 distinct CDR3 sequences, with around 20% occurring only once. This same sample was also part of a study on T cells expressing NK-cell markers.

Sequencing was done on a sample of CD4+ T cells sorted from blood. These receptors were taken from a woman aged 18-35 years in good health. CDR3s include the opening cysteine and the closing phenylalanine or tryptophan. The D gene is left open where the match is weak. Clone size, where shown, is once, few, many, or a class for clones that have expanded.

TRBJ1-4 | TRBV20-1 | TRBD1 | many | TGCAGTGCTAGGGACAGGGGCGAAAAACTGTTTTTT | CSARDRGEKLFF
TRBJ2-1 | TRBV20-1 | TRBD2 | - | TGCAGTGCTGCCCCGACTAGCGCGAGCTCCTACAATGAGCAGTTCTTC | CSAAPTSASSYNEQFF
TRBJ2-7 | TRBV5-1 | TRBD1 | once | TGCGCCAGCAGCGTTTGGGGGACAGGGTTATTCTACGAGCAGTACTTC | CASSVWGTGLFYEQYF
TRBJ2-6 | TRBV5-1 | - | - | TGCGCCAGCAGCTTGGCGGCGGCCTCTGGGGCCAACGTCCTGACTTTC | CASSLAAASGANVLTF
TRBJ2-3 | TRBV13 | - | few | TGTGCCAGCAGCCTTGTATGGGGCTTGTCTCATAAAGCGGATACGCAGTATTTT | CASSLVWGLSHKADTQYF
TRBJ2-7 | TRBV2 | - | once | TGTGCCAGCACAGGGATCTCCTACGAGCAGTACTTC | CASTGISYEQYF
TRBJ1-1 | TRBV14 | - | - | TGTGCCATCAGCCCTGGGCTCCTCTGTGAAGCTTTCTTT | CAISPGLLCEAFF
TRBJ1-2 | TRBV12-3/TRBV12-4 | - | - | TGTGCCAGCAGTTTCTCCCTTACGGCGGGGAATAGGGATGGCTACACCTTC | CASSFSLTAGNRDGYTF
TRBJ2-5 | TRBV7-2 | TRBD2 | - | TGTGCCAGCAGCTTAGCGGCATATTCGGCGGGAGGAGAGACCCAGTACTTC | CASSLAAYSAGGETQYF
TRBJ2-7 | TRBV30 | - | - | TGTGCCTGGAGCGACAGCTACGAGCAGTACTTC | CAWSDSYEQYF
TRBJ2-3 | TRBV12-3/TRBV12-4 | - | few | TGTGCCAGCAGTTCCAGGGTACCAGATACGCAGTATTTT | CASSSRVPDTQYF
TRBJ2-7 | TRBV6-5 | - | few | TGTGCCAGCAGTTACGGGCCAGGGTCAACCTACGAGCAGTACTTC | CASSYGPGSTYEQYF
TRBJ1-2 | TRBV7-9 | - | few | TGTGCCAGCAGCACCCCACAGGGCTTCTATGGCTACACCTTC | CASSTPQGFYGYTF
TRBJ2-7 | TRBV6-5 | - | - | TGTGCCAGCAGTTACTTCCCGTCCTACGAGCAGTACTTC | CASSYFPSYEQYF
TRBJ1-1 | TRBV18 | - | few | TGTGCCAGCTCACTACTTGGGATCACTGAAGCTTTCTTT | CASSLLGITEAFF
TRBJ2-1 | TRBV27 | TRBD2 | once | TGTGCCACCCTAACGGGTACGGGGGGGCCCGGTGAGCAGTTCTTC | CATLTGTGGPGEQFF
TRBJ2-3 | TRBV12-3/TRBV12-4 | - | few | TGTGCCAGTTTCTCCGGGCCCTCTAGGGATACGCAGTATTTT | CASFSGPSRDTQYF
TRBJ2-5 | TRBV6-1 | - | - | TGTGCCAGCAGTCCCCAAGACTCGACGGAGACCCAGTACTTC | CASSPQDSTETQYF
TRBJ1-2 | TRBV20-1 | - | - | TGCAGTGCTAGAGACCGGGAACTCGGGAGCTACACCTTC | CSARDRELGSYTF
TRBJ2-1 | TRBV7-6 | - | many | TGTGCCAGCAGCTTAGGCTTGGGGCAGGGAACCTACCGTGAGCAGTTCTTC | CASSLGLGQGTYREQFF
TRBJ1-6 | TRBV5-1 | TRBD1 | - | TGCGCCAGCAGCCCTAACAGGGGGCGTTGGAATTCACCCCTCCACTTT | CASSPNRGRWNSPLHF
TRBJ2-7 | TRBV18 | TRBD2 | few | TGTGCCAGCTCACCCCCAGGACGGGGGGTATACTACGAGCAGTACTTC | CASSPPGRGVYYEQYF